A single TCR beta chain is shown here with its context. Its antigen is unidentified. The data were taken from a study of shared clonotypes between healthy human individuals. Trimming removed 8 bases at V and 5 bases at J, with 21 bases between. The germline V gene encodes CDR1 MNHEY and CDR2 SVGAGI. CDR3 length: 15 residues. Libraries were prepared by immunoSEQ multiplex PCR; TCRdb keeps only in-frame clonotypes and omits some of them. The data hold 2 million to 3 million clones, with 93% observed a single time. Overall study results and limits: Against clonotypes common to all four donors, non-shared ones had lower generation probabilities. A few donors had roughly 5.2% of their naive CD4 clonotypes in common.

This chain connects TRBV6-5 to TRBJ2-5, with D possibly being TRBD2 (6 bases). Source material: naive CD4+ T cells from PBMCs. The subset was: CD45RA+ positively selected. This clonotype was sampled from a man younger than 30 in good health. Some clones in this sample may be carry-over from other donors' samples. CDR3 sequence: CASGRGIRPRETQYF. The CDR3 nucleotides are TGTGCCAGCGGACGCGGGATACGGCCTCGGGAGACCCAGTACTTC.